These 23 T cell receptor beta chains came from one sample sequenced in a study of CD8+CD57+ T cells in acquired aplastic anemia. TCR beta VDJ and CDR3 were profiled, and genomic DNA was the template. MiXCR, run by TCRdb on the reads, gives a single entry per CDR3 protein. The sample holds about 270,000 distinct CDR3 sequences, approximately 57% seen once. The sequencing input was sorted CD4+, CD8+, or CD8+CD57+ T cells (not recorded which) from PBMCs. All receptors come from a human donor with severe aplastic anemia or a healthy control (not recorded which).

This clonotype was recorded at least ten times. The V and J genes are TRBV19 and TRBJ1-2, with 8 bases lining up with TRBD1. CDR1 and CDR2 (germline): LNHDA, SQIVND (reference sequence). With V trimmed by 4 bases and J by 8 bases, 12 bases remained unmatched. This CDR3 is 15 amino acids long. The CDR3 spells CASSRRQGIKRGYTF. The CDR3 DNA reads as TGTGCCAGTAGTAGACGACAGGGGATTAAACGCGGCTACACCTTC.

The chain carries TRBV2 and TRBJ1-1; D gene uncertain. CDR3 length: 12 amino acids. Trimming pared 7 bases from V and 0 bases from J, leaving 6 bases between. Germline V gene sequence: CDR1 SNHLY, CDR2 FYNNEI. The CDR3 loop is CASTTVNTEAFF. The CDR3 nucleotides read TGTGCCAGCACTACCGTGAACACTGAAGCTTTCTTT. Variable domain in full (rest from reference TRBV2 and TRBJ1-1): EPEVTQTPSHQVTQMGQEVILRCVPISNHLYFYWYRQILGQKVEFLVSFYNNEISEKSEIFDDQFSVERPDGSNFTLKIRSTKLEDSAMYFCASTTVNTEAFFGQGTRLTVV.

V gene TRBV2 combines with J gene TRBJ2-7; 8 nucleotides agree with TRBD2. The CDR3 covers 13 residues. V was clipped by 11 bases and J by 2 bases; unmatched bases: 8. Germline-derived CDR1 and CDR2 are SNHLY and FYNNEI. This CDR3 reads CAATTSVTYEQYF. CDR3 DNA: TGTGCCGCGACGACTAGCGTGACCTACGAGCAGTACTTC.

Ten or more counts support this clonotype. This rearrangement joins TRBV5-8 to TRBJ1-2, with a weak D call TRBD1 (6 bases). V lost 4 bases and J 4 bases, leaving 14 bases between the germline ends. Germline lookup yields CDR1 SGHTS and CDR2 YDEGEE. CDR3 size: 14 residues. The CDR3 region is CASSESTGFYGYTF. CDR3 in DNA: TGTGCCAGCAGCGAATCGACAGGCTTCTATGGCTACACCTTC.

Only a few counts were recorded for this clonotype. The CDR3 here is CSVKDSQNYGYTF. In DNA, the CDR3 is TGCAGCGTTAAGGACAGCCAAAACTATGGCTACACCTTC. This chain joins TRBV29-1 and TRBJ1-2, with D tentatively TRBD1 (6 bases). Deletions cut 5 bases from V and 2 bases from J, with 12 bases between. The CDR3 length is 13 residues. From germline, CDR1 is SQVTM and CDR2 ANQGSEA.

CDR3 in amino acids: CATSAFGYGYTF. Written as DNA, the CDR3 is TGTGCCACCAGTGCTTTCGGTTATGGCTACACCTTC. This chain links TRBV24-1 with TRBJ1-2, with D uncertain. The CDR3 has 12 amino acids. Trimming removed 5 bases at V and 5 bases at J, with 8 bases between. CDR1 is KGHDR and CDR2 is SFDVKD in the germline V gene.

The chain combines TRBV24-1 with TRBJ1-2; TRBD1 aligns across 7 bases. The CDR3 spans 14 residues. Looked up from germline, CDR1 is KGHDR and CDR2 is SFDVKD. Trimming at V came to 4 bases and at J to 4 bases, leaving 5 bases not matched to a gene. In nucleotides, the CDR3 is TGTGCCACCAGTGACAGGGGGACAGCCTATGGCTACACCTTC. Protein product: CATSDRGTAYGYTF.

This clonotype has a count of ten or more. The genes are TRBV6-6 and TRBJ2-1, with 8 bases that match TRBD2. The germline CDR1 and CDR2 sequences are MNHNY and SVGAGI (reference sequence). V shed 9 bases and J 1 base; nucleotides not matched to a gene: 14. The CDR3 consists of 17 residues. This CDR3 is CASLPPSVAGSYNEQFF. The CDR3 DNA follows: TGTGCCAGTCTTCCACCGTCCGTAGCGGGGTCCTACAATGAGCAGTTCTTC.

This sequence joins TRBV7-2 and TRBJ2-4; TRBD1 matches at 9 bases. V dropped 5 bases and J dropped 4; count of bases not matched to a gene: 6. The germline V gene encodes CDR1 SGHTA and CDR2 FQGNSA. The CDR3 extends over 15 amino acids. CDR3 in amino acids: CASSRLGTGKNIQYF. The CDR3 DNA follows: TGTGCCAGCAGCCGTCTTGGGACAGGGAAAAACATTCAGTACTTC. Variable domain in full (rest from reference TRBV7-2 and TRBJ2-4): GAGVSQSPSNKVTEKGKDVELRCDPISGHTALYWYRQSLGQGLEFLIYFQGNSAPDKSGLPSDRFSAERTGGSVSTLTIQRTQQEDSAVYLCASSRLGTGKNIQYFGAGTRLSVL.

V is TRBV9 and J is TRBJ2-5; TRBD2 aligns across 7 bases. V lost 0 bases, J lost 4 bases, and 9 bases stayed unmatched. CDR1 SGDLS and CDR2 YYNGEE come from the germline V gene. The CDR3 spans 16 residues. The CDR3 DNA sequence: TGTGCCAGCAGCGTAGCCGGGGGAGGGCCGAGAGAGACCCAGTACTTC. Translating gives CASSVAGGGPRETQYF.

This CDR3 is CASSQLAGDETQYF. In DNA form, the CDR3 reads TGTGCCAGCAGCCAACTAGCGGGGGATGAGACCCAGTACTTC. The chain links TRBV7-2 to TRBJ2-5; 11 bases align to TRBD2. The trim removed 5 bases at V and 5 bases at J, leaving 4 bases unmatched. This CDR3 has 14 amino acids. Germline CDR1 reads SGHTA; CDR2 reads FQGNSA. Based on the CDR3 plus reference TRBV7-2 and TRBJ2-5, the full variable domain is GAGVSQSPSNKVTEKGKDVELRCDPISGHTALYWYRQSLGQGLEFLIYFQGNSAPDKSGLPSDRFSAERTGGSVSTLTIQRTQQEDSAVYLCASSQLAGDETQYFGPGTRLLVL.

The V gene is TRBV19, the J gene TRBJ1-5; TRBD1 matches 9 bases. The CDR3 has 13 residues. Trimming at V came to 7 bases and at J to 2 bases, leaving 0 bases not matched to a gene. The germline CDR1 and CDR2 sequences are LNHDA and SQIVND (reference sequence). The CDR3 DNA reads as TGTGCCAGTAACAGGGGGCGCAATCAGCCCCAGCATTTT. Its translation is CASNRGRNQPQHF.

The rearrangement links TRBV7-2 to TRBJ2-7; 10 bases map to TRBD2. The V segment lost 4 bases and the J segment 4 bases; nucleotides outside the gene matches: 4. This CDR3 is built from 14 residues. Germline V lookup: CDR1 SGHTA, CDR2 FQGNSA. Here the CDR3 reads CASSSSSGGYEQYF. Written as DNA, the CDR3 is TGTGCCAGCAGCTCCTCTAGCGGGGGATACGAGCAGTACTTC.

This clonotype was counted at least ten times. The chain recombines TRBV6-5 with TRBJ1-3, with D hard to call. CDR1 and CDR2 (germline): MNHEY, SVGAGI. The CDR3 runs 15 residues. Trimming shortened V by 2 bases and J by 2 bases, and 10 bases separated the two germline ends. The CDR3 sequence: CASSYGAGPGNTIYF. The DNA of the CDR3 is TGTGCCAGCAGTTACGGTGCTGGACCTGGAAACACCATATATTTT.

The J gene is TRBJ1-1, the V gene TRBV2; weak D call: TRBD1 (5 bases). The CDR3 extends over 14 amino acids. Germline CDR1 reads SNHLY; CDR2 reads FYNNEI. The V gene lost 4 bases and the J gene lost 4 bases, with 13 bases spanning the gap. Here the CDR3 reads CASSAQGTGTEAFF. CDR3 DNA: TGTGCCAGCAGTGCCCAGGGAACGGGCACTGAAGCTTTCTTT.

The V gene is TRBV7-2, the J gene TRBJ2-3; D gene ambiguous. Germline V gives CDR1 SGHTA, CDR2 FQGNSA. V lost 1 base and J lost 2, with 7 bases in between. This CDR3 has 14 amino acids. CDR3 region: CASSLDRATDTQYF. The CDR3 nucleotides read TGTGCCAGCAGCTTAGACAGAGCCACAGATACGCAGTATTTT.

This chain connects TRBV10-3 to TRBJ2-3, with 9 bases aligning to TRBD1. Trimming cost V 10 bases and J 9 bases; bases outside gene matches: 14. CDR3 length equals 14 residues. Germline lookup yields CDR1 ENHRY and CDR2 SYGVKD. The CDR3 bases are TGTGCCAGCGGGGCGATGAGCGGACAGGGGACGCAGTATTTT. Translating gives CASGAMSGQGTQYF.

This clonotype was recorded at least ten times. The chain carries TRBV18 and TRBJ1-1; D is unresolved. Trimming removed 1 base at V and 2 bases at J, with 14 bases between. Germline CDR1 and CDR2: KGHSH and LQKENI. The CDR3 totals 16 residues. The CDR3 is CASSPLTGSLNTEAFF. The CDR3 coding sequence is TGTGCCAGCTCACCACTAACGGGGTCTCTAAACACTGAAGCTTTCTTT.

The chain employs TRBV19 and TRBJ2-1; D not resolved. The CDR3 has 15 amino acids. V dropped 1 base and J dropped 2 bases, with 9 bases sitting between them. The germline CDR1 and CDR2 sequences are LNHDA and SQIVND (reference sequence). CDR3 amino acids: CASSIGSGAYNEQFF. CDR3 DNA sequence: TGTGCCAGTAGTATAGGGAGTGGCGCCTACAATGAGCAGTTCTTC.

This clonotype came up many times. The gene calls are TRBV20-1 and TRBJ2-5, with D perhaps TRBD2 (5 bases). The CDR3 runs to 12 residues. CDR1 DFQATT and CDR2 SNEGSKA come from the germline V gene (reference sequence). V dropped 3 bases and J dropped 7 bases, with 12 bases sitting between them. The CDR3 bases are TGCAGTGCTAGCAGCGGCCCAGGGACCCAGTACTTC. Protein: CSASSGPGTQYF.

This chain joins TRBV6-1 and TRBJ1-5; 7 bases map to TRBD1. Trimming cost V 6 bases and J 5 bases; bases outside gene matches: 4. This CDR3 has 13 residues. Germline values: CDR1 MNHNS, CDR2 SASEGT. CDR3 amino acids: CASRRQGYQPQHF. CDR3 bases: TGTGCCAGCAGACGACAGGGTTATCAGCCCCAGCATTTT.

The CDR3 coding sequence is TGCAGTGCCCTCAGGGAGGCAGGGGCGACAGATACGCAGTATTTT. This gives the protein CSALREAGATDTQYF. The chain links TRBV20-1 to TRBJ2-3; D is possibly TRBD1 or TRBD2 (6 bases each). V was cut by 6 bases and J by 3 bases, with 19 bases left in between. CDR3 length equals 15 residues. Germline V lookup: CDR1 DFQATT, CDR2 SNEGSKA (reference sequence).

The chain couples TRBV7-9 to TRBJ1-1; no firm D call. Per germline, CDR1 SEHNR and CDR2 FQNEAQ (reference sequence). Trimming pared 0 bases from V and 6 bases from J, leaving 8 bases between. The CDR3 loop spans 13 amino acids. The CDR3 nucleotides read TGTGCCAGCAGCTTAGCGACAAGTGCTGAAGCTTTCTTT. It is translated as CASSLATSAEAFF.